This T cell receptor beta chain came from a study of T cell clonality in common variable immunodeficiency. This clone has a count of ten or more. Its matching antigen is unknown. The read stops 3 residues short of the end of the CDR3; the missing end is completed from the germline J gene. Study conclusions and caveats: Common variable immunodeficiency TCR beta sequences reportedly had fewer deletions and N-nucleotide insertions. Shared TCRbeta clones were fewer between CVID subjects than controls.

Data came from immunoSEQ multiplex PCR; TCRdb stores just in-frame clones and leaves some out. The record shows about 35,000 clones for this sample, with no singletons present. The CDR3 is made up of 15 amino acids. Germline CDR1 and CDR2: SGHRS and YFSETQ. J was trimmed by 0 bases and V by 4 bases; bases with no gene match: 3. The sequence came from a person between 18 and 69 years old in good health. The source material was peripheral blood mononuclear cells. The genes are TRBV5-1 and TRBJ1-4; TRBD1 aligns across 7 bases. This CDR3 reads CASSPGQATNEKLFF. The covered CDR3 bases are TGCGCCAGCAGCCCCGGACAGGCAACTAATGAAAAA.